This T cell receptor (beta chain) stems from a study of a mutant IDH1 vaccine in newly diagnosed glioma. Study-wide context: Radiotherapy alone preceded vaccination by 4-6 weeks; alternatively, vaccination started with temozolomide cycles. Findings of the study overall: Any relationship between pseudoprogression and changes in top peripheral T cell clonotypes seemed absent.

A word on this clone: Its matching antigen is unknown.

V lost 6 bases to trimming and J lost 10 bases, with 13 bases between them. From germline, CDR1 is MNHEY and CDR2 SVGAGI. The CDR3 has 11 residues. Time point given: week 35, safety follow-up. Every vaccine dose comprised 300 ug of mutant IDH1 20-mer peptide plus topical imiquimod. Patients underwent eight vaccinations, which took place in weeks 1, 3, 5, 7, 11, 15, 19 and 23. New WHO grade 3 or 4 IDH1-mutant, ATRX-lost astrocytomas were present in all donors. Assay: immunoSEQ multiplex PCR; the TCRdb copy retains only in-frame clones and omits some. Of around 53,000 clones in the sample, roughly three quarters are singletons; the top ten hold 6.7%.

This TCR was recovered from a man aged 35-49 years with glioma. The sequencing used PBMCs, collected from a glioma patient whose treatment included an IDH1 peptide vaccine. The rearrangement joins TRBV6-5 to TRBJ2-7, with D perhaps being TRBD1 or TRBD2 (5 bases each). Written as DNA, the CDR3 is TGTGCCAGCAGCTTCGGGACCGATCAGTACTTC. This translates into CASSFGTDQYF.